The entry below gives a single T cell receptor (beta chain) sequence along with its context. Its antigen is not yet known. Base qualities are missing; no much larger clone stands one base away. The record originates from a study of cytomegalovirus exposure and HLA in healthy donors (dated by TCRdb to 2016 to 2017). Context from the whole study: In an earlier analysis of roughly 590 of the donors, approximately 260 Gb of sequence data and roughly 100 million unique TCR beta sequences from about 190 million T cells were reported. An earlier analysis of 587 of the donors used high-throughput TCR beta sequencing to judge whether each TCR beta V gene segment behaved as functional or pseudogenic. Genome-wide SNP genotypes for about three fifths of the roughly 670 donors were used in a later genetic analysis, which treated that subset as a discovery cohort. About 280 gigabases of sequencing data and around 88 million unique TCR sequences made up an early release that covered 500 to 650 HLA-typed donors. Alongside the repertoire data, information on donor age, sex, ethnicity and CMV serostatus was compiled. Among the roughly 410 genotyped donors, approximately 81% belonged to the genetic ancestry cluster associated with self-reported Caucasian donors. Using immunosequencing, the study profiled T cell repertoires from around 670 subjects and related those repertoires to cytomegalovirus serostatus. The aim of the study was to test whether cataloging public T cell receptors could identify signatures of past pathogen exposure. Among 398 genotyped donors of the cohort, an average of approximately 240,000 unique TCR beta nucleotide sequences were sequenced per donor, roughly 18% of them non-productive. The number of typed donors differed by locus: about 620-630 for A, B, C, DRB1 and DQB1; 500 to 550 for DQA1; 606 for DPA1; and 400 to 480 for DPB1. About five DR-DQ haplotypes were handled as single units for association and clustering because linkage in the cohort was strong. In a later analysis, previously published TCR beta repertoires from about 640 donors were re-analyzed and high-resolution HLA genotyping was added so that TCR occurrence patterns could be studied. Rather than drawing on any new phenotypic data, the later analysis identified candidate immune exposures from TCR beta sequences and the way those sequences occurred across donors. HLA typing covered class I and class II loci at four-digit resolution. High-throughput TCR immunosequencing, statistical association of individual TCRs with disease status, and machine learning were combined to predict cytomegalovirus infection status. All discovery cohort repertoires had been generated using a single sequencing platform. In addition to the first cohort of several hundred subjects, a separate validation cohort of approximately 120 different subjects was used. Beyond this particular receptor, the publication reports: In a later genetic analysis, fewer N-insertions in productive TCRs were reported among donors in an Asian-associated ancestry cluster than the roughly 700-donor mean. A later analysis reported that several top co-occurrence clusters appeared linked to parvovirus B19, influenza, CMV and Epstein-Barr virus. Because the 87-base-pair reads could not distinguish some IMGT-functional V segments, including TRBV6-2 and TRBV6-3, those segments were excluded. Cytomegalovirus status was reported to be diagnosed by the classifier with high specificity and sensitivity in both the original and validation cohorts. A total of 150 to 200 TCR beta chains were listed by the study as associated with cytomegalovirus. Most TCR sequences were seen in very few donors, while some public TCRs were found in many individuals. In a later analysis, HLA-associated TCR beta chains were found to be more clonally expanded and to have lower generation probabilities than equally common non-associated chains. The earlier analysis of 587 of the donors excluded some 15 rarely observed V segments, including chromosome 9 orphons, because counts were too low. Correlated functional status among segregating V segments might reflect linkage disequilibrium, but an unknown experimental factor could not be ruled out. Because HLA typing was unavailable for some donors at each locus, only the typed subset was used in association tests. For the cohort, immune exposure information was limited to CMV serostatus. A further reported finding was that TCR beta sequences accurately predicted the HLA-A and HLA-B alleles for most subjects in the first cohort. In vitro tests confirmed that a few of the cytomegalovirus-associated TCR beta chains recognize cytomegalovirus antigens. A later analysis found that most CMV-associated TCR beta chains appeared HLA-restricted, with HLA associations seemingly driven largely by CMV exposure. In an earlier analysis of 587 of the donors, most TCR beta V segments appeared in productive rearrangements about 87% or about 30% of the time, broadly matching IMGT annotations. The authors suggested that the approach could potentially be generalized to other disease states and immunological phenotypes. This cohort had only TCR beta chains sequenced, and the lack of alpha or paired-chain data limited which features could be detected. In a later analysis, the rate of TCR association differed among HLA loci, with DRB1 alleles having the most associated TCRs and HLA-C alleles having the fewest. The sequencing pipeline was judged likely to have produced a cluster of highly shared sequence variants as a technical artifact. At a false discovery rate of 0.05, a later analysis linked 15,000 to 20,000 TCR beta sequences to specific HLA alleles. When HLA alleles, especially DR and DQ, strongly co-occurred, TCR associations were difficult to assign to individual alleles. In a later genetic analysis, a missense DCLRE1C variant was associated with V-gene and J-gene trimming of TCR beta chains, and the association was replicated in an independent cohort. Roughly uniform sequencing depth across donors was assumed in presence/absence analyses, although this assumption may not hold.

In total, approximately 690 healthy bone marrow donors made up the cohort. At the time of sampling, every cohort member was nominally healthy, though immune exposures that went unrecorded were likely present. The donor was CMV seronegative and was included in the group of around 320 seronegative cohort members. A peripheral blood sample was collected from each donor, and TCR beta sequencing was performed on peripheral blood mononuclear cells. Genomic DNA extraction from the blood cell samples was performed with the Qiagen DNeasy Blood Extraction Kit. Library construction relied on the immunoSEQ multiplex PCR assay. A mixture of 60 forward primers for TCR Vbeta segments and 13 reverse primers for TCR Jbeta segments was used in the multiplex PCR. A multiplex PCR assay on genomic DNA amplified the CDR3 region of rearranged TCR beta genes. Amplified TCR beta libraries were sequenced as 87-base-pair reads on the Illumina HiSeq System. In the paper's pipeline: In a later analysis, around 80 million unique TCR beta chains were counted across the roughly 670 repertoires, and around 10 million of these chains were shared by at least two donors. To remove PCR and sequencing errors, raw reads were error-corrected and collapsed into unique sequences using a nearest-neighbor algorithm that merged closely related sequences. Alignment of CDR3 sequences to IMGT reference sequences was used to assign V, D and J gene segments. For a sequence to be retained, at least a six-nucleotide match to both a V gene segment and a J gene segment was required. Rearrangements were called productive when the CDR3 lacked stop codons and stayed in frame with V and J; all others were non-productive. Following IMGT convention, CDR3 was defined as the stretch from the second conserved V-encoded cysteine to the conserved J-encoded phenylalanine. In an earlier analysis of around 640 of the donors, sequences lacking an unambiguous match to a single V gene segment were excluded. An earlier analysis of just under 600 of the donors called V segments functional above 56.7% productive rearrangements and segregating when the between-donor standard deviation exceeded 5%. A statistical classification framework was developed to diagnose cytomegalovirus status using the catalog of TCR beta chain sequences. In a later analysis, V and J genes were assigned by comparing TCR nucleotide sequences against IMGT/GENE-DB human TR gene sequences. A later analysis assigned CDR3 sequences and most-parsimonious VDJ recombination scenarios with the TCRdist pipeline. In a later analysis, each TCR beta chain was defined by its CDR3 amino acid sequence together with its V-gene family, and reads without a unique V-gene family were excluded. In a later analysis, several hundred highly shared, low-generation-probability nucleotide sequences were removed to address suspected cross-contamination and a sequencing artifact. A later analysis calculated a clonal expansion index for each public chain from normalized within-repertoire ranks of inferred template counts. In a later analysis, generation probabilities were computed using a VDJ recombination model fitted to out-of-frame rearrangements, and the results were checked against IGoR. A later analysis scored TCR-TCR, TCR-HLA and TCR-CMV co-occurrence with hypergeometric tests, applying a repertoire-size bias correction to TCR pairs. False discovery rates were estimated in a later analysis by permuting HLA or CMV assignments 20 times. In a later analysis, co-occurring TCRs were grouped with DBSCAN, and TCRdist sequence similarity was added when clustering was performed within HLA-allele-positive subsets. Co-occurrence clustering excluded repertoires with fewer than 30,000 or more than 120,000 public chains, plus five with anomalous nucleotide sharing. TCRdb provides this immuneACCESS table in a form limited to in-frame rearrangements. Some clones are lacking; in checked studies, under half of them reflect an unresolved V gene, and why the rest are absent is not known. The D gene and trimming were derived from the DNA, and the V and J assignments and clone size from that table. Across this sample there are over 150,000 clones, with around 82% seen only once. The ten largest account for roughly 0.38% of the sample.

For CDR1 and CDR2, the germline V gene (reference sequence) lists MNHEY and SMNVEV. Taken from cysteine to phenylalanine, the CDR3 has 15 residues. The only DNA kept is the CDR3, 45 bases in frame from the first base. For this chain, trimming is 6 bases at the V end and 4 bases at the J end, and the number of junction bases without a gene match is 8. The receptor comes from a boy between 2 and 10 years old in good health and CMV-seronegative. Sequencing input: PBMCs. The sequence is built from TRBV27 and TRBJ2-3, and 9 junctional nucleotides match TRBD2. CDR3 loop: CASRSIAGVPDTQYF. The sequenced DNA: TGTGCCAGCAGATCCATAGCGGGAGTTCCAGATACGCAGTATTTT.